This entry describes one T cell receptor beta chain. This clonotype was picked up a small number of times. Its binding antigen is unknown. No base qualities exist here, and no much larger clone lies one base off it. Instrument used: Illumina HiSeq 2000. Multiplex PCR amplification was used to build the TCR beta chain libraries. High-throughput sequencing was used to analyze the amplified TCR beta chain products. The raw public data were reprocessed by TCRdb itself: fastp quality trimming at Q25, MiXCR clonotype calling, in-frame beta chains only. One record per CDR3 amino acid sequence lists the most common genes and DNA. Within this sample are 200,000 to 250,000 distinct CDR3 sequences, with 30% to 35% of them counted one time only. The ten largest account for roughly 3.5% of the sample. These data are taken from a study of breast tumors, draining lymph nodes, adjacent tissues (TCRdb year 2016). Study-wide context: In breast cancer patients, the study compared the TCR beta repertoires of tumor, adjacent nontumor tissue and axillary lymph nodes. In human breast cancer, the study set out to assess how tumor, surrounding tissue and draining lymph node repertoires relate to one another and whether T cells might be exchanged between them.

The CDR3, from cysteine to phenylalanine, totals 14 residues. Of the read, only the CDR3 DNA is kept; its 42 bases are in frame from base 1. The CDR1 and CDR2 encoded by the germline V gene are MGHRA and YSYEKL. The V end loses 0 bases and the J end loses 5 bases, and a stretch of 8 bases separates them. Lymph node samples were obtained from the axillary draining lymph nodes of breast cancer patients. Here is what the overall study found, with its caveats: The conclusion that tumor T cells originate in lymph nodes was framed as consistent with a hypothesis rather than directly demonstrated. Tumor T-cell repertoires showed less diversity than lymph node repertoires and more diversity than nontumor tissue repertoires, and tumor T-cell repertoires showed preferential V and J gene usage. The data were considered consistent with most tumor T cells being derived from the lymph node and subsequently expanding within tumor tissue. In luminal-like breast cancer, tumor and nontumor tissue repertoires resembled each other significantly more than in basal-like breast cancer.

This receptor was taken from a female donor with breast cancer. Some clones in this sample may be carry-over from other donors' samples. Sequencing was carried out using axillary lymph node tissue. This chain is built from TRBV4-1 and TRBJ2-1, with the D gene not clear enough to name. The CDR3 reads as follows: CASSQDWSHNEQFF. The DNA is as follows: TGCGCCAGCAGCCAAGATTGGAGTCACAATGAGCAGTTCTTC.